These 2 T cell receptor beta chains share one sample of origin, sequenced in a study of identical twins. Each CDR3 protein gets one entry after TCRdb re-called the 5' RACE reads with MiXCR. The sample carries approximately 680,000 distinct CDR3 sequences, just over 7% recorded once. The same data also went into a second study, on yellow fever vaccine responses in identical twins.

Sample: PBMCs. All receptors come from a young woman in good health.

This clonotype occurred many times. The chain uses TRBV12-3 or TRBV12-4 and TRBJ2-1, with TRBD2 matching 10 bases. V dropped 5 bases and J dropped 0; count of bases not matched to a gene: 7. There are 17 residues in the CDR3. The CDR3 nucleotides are TGTGCCAGCAGTCCTACTAGCGGGATGAACTCCTACAATGAGCAGTTCTTC. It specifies CASSPTSGMNSYNEQFF.

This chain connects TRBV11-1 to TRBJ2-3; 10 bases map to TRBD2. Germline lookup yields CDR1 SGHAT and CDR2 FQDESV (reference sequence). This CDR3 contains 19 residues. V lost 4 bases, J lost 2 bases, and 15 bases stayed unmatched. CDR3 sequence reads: CASSSRIAGGSRATDTQYF. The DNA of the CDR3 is TGTGCCAGCAGCTCCCGGATAGCGGGGGGATCTAGGGCCACAGATACGCAGTATTTT.